These 29 T cell receptor beta chains were sequenced from one sample in a study of breast tumors, draining lymph nodes, adjacent tissues. A single record per CDR3 protein comes from TCRdb applying MiXCR to the multiplex PCR reads. Found here are more than 85,000 distinct CDR3 sequences, around 21% of them singletons; the top ten hold roughly 1.3%. The lymph nodes were axillary draining lymph nodes from breast cancer patients. Sequenced sample: axillary lymph node tissue. All receptors derive from a female donor with breast cancer. Some clones in this sample may be carry-over from other donors' samples.

This clonotype was observed many times. V and J are TRBV6-1 and TRBJ1-5; D unclear. The germline gives CDR1 MNHNS, CDR2 SASEGT. CDR3 size: 12 residues. The V and J ends lost 6 bases and 6 bases respectively, with 9 bases between them. The chain's CDR3 is CASRVSRQPQHF. The CDR3 DNA sequence: TGTGCCAGCAGGGTTAGTCGTCAGCCCCAGCATTTT.

This clonotype occurred many times. CDR3 sequence reads: CASSSRQGVYNEQFF. CDR3 coding DNA: TGTGCCAGCAGTTCACGACAGGGGGTGTACAATGAGCAGTTCTTC. J is TRBJ2-1 and V is TRBV6-6, with 9 bases matching TRBD1. The CDR3 spans 15 residues. Germline CDR1 MNHNY, CDR2 SVGAGI (reference sequence). V shed 4 bases and J 4 bases; nucleotides not matched to a gene: 5.

This chain joins TRBV28 and TRBJ1-1, with D perhaps matching TRBD1 (6 bases). Germline V lookup: CDR1 MDHEN, CDR2 SYDVKM. Trimming took 7 bases from V and 1 from J, leaving 16 bases between them. This CDR3 is 15 amino acids long. The CDR3 sequence: CASIRGRFGNTEAFF. For the CDR3, the DNA is TGTGCCAGCATCAGGGGCCGGTTTGGGAACACTGAAGCTTTCTTT.

A note on this clonotype: A much larger clone differs by one base, so this may be a read error. The chain couples TRBV5-6 to TRBJ2-1, with D possibly called TRBD1 or TRBD2 (5 bases each). The length of the CDR3 is 17 residues. The germline CDR1 and CDR2 sequences are SGHDT and YYEEEE. CDR3 loop: CAGSLAQRGSSYNEQFF. In DNA, the CDR3 is TGTGCCGGCAGCTTGGCTCAGAGGGGCTCCTCCTACAATGAGCAGTTCTTC.

Ten or more counts support this clonotype. This chain links TRBV2 with TRBJ2-5; 7 positions match TRBD2. The CDR3 covers 13 residues. Germline CDR1 SNHLY, CDR2 FYNNEI. V was clipped by 6 bases and J by 5 bases; unmatched bases: 6. This CDR3 reads CASRVGGRETQYF. In DNA form, the CDR3 reads TGTGCCAGCAGAGTCGGGGGGAGGGAGACCCAGTACTTC.

This clonotype was counted many times. V usage is TRBV19 and J usage is TRBJ2-1; 10 nucleotides agree with TRBD2. The V gene end was trimmed by 3 bases and the J gene end by 10 bases; junction bases not matched to a gene: 6. The CDR3 consists of 14 residues. Looked up from germline, CDR1 is LNHDA and CDR2 is SQIVND (reference sequence). CDR3 DNA: TGTGCCAGTAGTATCCAGCGGGAGGGAAACGAGCAGTTCTTC. Its translation: CASSIQREGNEQFF.

This clonotype was picked up many times. The chain has TRBV9 and TRBJ1-4; a weak D match, TRBD1 (6 bases). CDR1 SGDLS and CDR2 YYNGEE come from the germline V gene. V was clipped by 0 bases and J by 6 bases, with 15 bases between them. This CDR3 is 16 amino acids long. The CDR3 protein is CASSVGTAGVDEKLFF. The CDR3 DNA sequence: TGTGCCAGCAGCGTAGGGACAGCTGGGGTGGATGAAAAACTGTTTTTT. The full variable domain, rest sourced from reference TRBV9 and TRBJ1-4, is DSGVTQTPKHLITATGQRVTLRCSPRSGDLSVYWYQQSLDQGLQFLIQYYNGEERAKGNILERFSAQQFPDLHSELNLSSLELGDSALYFCASSVGTAGVDEKLFFGSGTQLSVL.

As regards this clonotype: This may stem from a read error, because a much larger clone lies one nucleotide away. The J gene is TRBJ1-2, the V gene TRBV28; D remains unclear. The V and J ends lost 4 bases and 8 bases respectively, with 11 bases between them. The CDR3 runs to 12 residues. CDR1 MDHEN and CDR2 SYDVKM come from the germline V gene. This chain's CDR3 is CASSYSGCGYTF. As DNA, the CDR3 is TGTGCCAGCAGTTATTCCGGGTGCGGCTACACCTTC.

This clonotype showed up many times. The rearrangement links TRBV9 to TRBJ1-2, with no clear D. V gave up 1 base and J gave up 5 bases, with 15 bases separating them. CDR1 is SGDLS, CDR2 YYNGEE, per germline. The CDR3 is 15 amino acids. CDR3 in DNA: TGTGCCAGCAGCGTATTCCGGGATGGCGGGTATGGCTACACCTTC. It encodes CASSVFRDGGYGYTF.

In its sample, this clonotype was seen many times. J is TRBJ1-2 and V is TRBV6-5, with 8 nucleotides matching TRBD1. Per the germline V gene, CDR1 is MNHEY and CDR2 is SVGAGI. This CDR3 has 16 amino acids. Trimming took 6 bases from V and 5 from J; bases not matched to a gene: 14. CDR3 region: CASSPRTGSKWYGYTF. DNA of the CDR3: TGTGCCAGCAGCCCCCGGACAGGGAGTAAGTGGTATGGCTACACCTTC.

This clonotype is labeled medium-sized. This sequence joins TRBV5-6 and TRBJ2-7; D gene uncertain. Looked up from germline, CDR1 is SGHDT and CDR2 is YYEEEE. Trimming stripped 0 bases from V and 4 bases from J, with 11 bases between. This CDR3 spans 14 amino acids. This chain's CDR3 is CASSLAEAEYEQYF. The DNA for the CDR3 is TGTGCCAGCAGCTTGGCCGAGGCGGAGTACGAGCAGTACTTC.

A few counts support this clonotype. This chain uses TRBV5-4 with TRBJ2-1; 10 bases are a match to TRBD1. V lost 4 bases to trimming and J lost 4 bases; unmatched junction nucleotides: 8. CDR1 and CDR2 from the germline V gene are SGHNT and YYREEE (reference sequence). The CDR3 is 16 amino acids. The CDR3 nucleotides read TGTGCCAGCAGCGCCCGGGACAGGGGTTTGTACAATGAGCAGTTCTTC. This sequence encodes CASSARDRGLYNEQFF. The whole variable domain, filled in from reference TRBV5-4 and TRBJ2-1, reads ETGVTQSPTHLIKTRGQQVTLRCSSQSGHNTVSWYQQALGQGPQFIFQYYREEENGRGNFPPRFSGLQFPNYSSELNVNALELDDSALYLCASSARDRGLYNEQFFGPGTRLTVL.

This clonotype was seen ten or more times. V usage is TRBV2 and J usage is TRBJ2-5; D remains ambiguous. The germline CDR1 and CDR2 sequences are SNHLY and FYNNEI. The CDR3 extends over 12 amino acids. Trimming left V 3 bases short and J 2 bases short, with 4 bases between. The CDR3 DNA follows: TGTGCCAGCAGTGACCCTCAAGAGACCCAGTACTTC. Protein product: CASSDPQETQYF.

Regarding this clonotype: A read error is possible here, since a much larger clone lies one base away. Since the CDR3 does not end with the conserved phenylalanine or tryptophan, this likely comes from a read error. This rearrangement joins TRBV7-8 to TRBJ1-5, with 7 bases lining up with TRBD1. The CDR3 extends over 15 amino acids. V lost 1 base and J lost 7; bases outside the gene matches: 7. Germline V gene data show CDR1 as SGHVS and CDR2 as FQNEAQ. CDR3 in amino acids: CASSLGGGAGQPQHL. The CDR3 coding sequence is TGTGCCAGCAGCTTAGGAGGGGGCGCAGGGCAGCCCCAGCATCTT.

The table lists this clonotype with many counts. The chain employs TRBV6-4 and TRBJ2-3; D not certain. The V and J ends lost 6 bases and 0 bases respectively, with 13 bases between them. The CDR3 sequence is 15 residues long. CDR1 is MRHNA, CDR2 SNTAGT, per germline. The CDR3 nucleotides are TGTGCCAGCAGCCCCGCACATCGTAGCACAGATACGCAGTATTTT. It encodes CASSPAHRSTDTQYF.

This clonotype has a count of ten or more. V gene TRBV10-3 combines with J gene TRBJ2-7; D is uncertain. In germline, CDR1 is ENHRY, CDR2 SYGVKD. V lost 7 bases to trimming and J lost 0 bases, with 10 bases between them. This CDR3 has 13 amino acids. The CDR3 here is CAITDQSSYEQYF. CDR3 DNA: TGTGCCATCACGGACCAGAGCTCCTACGAGCAGTACTTC.

V and J are TRBV2 and TRBJ2-7; D gene uncertain. The CDR3 spans 15 residues. Germline V gene sequence: CDR1 SNHLY, CDR2 FYNNEI. Trimming stripped 1 base from V and 0 bases from J, with 10 bases between. The CDR3 loop is CASSEEATGSYEQYF. The CDR3 bases are TGTGCCAGCAGTGAAGAAGCAACCGGCTCCTACGAGCAGTACTTC.

This clonotype was seen only a few times. The CDR3 loop reads CASSPLTSGVSYEQYF. The CDR3 DNA sequence: TGTGCCAGCAGTCCGCTGACTAGCGGGGTCTCCTACGAGCAGTACTTC. This sequence joins TRBV28 and TRBJ2-7, with 11 bases lining up with TRBD2. V shed 5 bases, J shed 0 bases, and the junction held 6 bases outside the gene matches. The CDR3 has 16 amino acids. Germline lookup yields CDR1 MDHEN and CDR2 SYDVKM.

Note on this clonotype: Just one base apart from a much larger clone, this may be a read error. J is TRBJ2-1 and V is TRBV5-4; TRBD1 or TRBD2 may be the D gene (5 bases each). Per germline, CDR1 SGHNT and CDR2 YYREEE (reference sequence). CDR3 length: 14 residues. CDR3: CTSSFGTDNNEQFF. As DNA, the CDR3 is TGTACCAGCAGCTTTGGGACGGATAACAATGAGCAGTTCTTC.

The rearrangement joins TRBV7-3 to TRBJ2-2; D perhaps matches TRBD2 (6 bases). V was trimmed by 1 base and J by 7 bases, leaving 16 bases between them. The CDR3 spans 16 residues. The germline gives CDR1 SGHTA, CDR2 FQGTGA. This chain's CDR3 is CASSLRQAGGGGELFF. The CDR3 nucleotides read TGTGCCAGCAGCTTAAGGCAGGCCGGGGGAGGCGGGGAGCTGTTTTTT.

This clonotype was recorded many times. The chain is built from TRBV10-3 and TRBJ2-5; the D gene is possibly TRBD1 (6 bases). The CDR3 is 12 residues long. Germline assignment: CDR1 ENHRY and CDR2 SYGVKD. V gave up 8 bases and J gave up 0 bases, with 7 bases separating them. CDR3 loop: CAIRDNQETQYF. CDR3 nucleotides: TGTGCCATCCGGGACAACCAAGAGACCCAGTACTTC.

The V and J genes are TRBV6-2 or TRBV6-3 and TRBJ1-1; 7 bases are shared with TRBD1. The CDR3 contains 15 residues. V shed 0 bases, J shed 3 bases, and the junction held 4 bases outside the gene matches. Germline values: CDR1 MNHEY, CDR2 SVGEGT. CDR3: CASSYSAGTDTEAFF. The CDR3 nucleotides read TGTGCCAGCAGTTACTCAGCCGGGACAGACACTGAAGCTTTCTTT.

The chain joins TRBV28 to TRBJ1-5; D not resolved. This CDR3 comprises 15 residues. Germline CDR1 and CDR2: MDHEN and SYDVKM. The V gene lost 3 bases and the J gene lost 5 bases, with 14 bases spanning the gap. The CDR3 loop reads CASSFNWPRDQPQHF. Written as DNA, the CDR3 is TGTGCCAGCAGTTTTAACTGGCCTAGAGATCAGCCCCAGCATTTT. Using reference TRBV28 and TRBJ1-5 for the parts outside the CDR3, the full variable domain is DVKVTQSSRYLVKRTGEKVFLECVQDMDHENMFWYRQDPGLGLRLIYFSYDVKMKEKGDIPEGYSVSREKKERFSLILESASTNQTSMYLCASSFNWPRDQPQHFGDGTRLSIL.

This clonotype was seen a handful of times. The rearrangement links TRBV5-6 to TRBJ2-1; 12 bases line up with TRBD2. CDR1 is SGHDT and CDR2 is YYEEEE in the germline V gene. V gave up 7 bases and J gave up 1 base; unmatched junction bases: 9. CDR3 length: 17 amino acids. CDR3 sequence reads: CASGGGTSGFSYNEQFF. In DNA, the CDR3 is TGTGCCAGCGGGGGGGGGACTAGCGGGTTTTCCTACAATGAGCAGTTCTTC. Drawing the rest from reference TRBV5-6 and TRBJ2-1, the complete variable domain is DAGVTQSPTHLIKTRGQQVTLRCSPKSGHDTVSWYQQALGQGPQFIFQYYEEEERQRGNFPDRFSGHQFPNYSSELNVNALLLGDSALYLCASGGGTSGFSYNEQFFGPGTRLTVL.

This clonotype showed up many times. The chain is built from TRBV6-6 and TRBJ2-5, with TRBD1 identical over 7 bases. The V gene's germline CDR1 is MNHNY and CDR2 SVGAGI (reference sequence). Trimming removed 6 bases from V and 5 bases from J; junction bases left unmatched: 15. This CDR3 comprises 16 residues. The CDR3 protein is CASRKGQALSVETQYF. CDR3 bases: TGTGCCAGCAGGAAAGGACAGGCCCTTTCGGTTGAGACCCAGTACTTC.

In this sample, this clonotype turned up many times. Here the CDR3 reads CAISEGFSSNQPQHF. CDR3 sequence (DNA): TGTGCCATCAGTGAAGGTTTTTCAAGCAATCAGCCCCAGCATTTT. V is TRBV10-3 and J is TRBJ1-5; D not certain. V was shortened by 3 bases and J by 1 base, with 10 bases between the two germline ends. The length of the CDR3 is 15 residues. Germline CDR1 ENHRY, CDR2 SYGVKD.

This clonotype was observed at least ten times. The chain employs TRBV2 and TRBJ2-1; D may be TRBD2 (5 bases). Per germline, CDR1 SNHLY and CDR2 FYNNEI. This CDR3 region has 15 residues. V was trimmed by 1 base and J by 4 bases, leaving 11 bases between them. CDR3 protein: CASSEGGSGYNEQFF. The CDR3 nucleotides are TGTGCCAGCAGTGAAGGAGGCTCGGGATACAATGAGCAGTTCTTC.

This clonotype has a handful of counts. Given a much more abundant clone one base away, this may be a read error. V gene TRBV2 combines with J gene TRBJ2-7, with D tentatively TRBD1 (5 bases). This CDR3 is built from 13 residues. The germline V gene encodes CDR1 SNHLY and CDR2 FYNNEI. CDR3 sequence reads: CASDLAGNYGQYF. Here the CDR3 DNA reads TGTGCCAGCGATCTGGCAGGGAACTACGGGCAGTACTTC.

This clonotype appeared many times. The chain employs TRBV24-1 and TRBJ2-7; possible D gene TRBD1, 5 bases. This CDR3 spans 13 amino acids. V was clipped by 0 bases and J by 3 bases, with 5 bases between them. Germline CDR1 and CDR2: KGHDR and SFDVKD. The CDR3 DNA follows: TGTGCCACCAGTGATTTGGACAGCTACGAGCAGTACTTC. It specifies CATSDLDSYEQYF.